The rows below give T cell receptor beta chains drawn from one sample of a study of T cells in Graves' hyperthyroidism and ophthalmopathy. TCRdb used MiXCR to reprocess the multiplex PCR reads, holding one entry per CDR3 protein. This table has hundreds of thousands of distinct CDR3 sequences, roughly 17% appearing once. The sequenced material came from blood. The receptors originated from a woman in her 30s with Graves' hyperthyroidism. The CDR3 runs from the conserved cysteine through the conserved F or W. A D gene is named only where the DNA matches it firmly. The size of a clone is reported for some rows only, either as once, few or many, or as a class for expanded clones.

j_call: TRBJ2-5
clone_size: many
d_call: NA
v_call: TRBV30
cdr3_aa: CAWNINNQETQYF
cdr3_nt: TGTGCCTGGAACATAAACAACCAAGAGACCCAGTACTTC

j_call: TRBJ2-2
clone_size: NA
d_call: TRBD2
v_call: TRBV7-7
cdr3_aa: CASSSGLAGDRELFF
cdr3_nt: TGTGCTAGCAGCTCAGGACTAGCGGGTGACAGGGAGCTGTTTTTT

j_call: TRBJ2-3
clone_size: many
d_call: NA
v_call: TRBV7-2
cdr3_aa: CASSLGFSTDTQYF
cdr3_nt: TGTGCCAGCAGCTTAGGGTTTAGCACAGATACGCAGTATTTT

j_call: TRBJ1-6
clone_size: NA
d_call: TRBD1
v_call: TRBV4-2
cdr3_aa: CASSRAAGGASYNSPLHF
cdr3_nt: TGTGCCAGCAGCCGAGCTGCAGGGGGCGCGTCCTATAATTCACCCCTCCACTTT

j_call: TRBJ2-1
clone_size: many
d_call: TRBD2
v_call: TRBV11-2
cdr3_aa: CASSSQLTREGLWNEQFF
cdr3_nt: TGTGCCAGCAGCTCCCAACTTACGCGGGAGGGCCTGTGGAATGAGCAGTTCTTC

j_call: TRBJ2-3
clone_size: many
d_call: NA
v_call: TRBV10-3
cdr3_aa: CAISNRAASTDTQYF
cdr3_nt: TGTGCCATCAGTAACAGAGCCGCTAGCACAGATACGCAGTATTTT

j_call: TRBJ2-1
clone_size: many
d_call: NA
v_call: TRBV7-3
cdr3_aa: CASRVKSSYNEQFF
cdr3_nt: TGTGCCAGCAGGGTAAAAAGCTCCTACAATGAGCAGTTCTTC

j_call: TRBJ1-1
clone_size: few
d_call: NA
v_call: TRBV29-1
cdr3_aa: CSVTARGTEAFF
cdr3_nt: TGCAGCGTTACCGCACGGGGGACTGAAGCTTTCTTT

j_call: TRBJ1-4
clone_size: NA
d_call: NA
v_call: TRBV30
cdr3_aa: CAWSVGQLATNEKLFF
cdr3_nt: TGTGCCTGGAGTGTAGGACAGCTTGCAACTAATGAAAAACTGTTTTTT

j_call: TRBJ2-5
clone_size: many
d_call: TRBD1
v_call: TRBV28
cdr3_aa: CASSRQGEVYRQQETQYF
cdr3_nt: TGTGCCAGCAGTCGACAGGGGGAGGTTTACAGGCAGCAAGAGACCCAGTACTTC

j_call: TRBJ1-2
clone_size: many
d_call: TRBD1
v_call: TRBV12-3/TRBV12-4
cdr3_aa: CASSTHRGGYGYTF
cdr3_nt: TGTGCCAGCAGTACCCACAGGGGAGGCTATGGCTACACCTTC

j_call: TRBJ2-3
clone_size: NA
d_call: NA
v_call: TRBV28
cdr3_aa: CASVPTVGVSSGDTQYF
cdr3_nt: TGTGCCAGCGTTCCTACGGTAGGGGTGTCATCCGGAGATACGCAGTATTTT

j_call: TRBJ2-5
clone_size: NA
d_call: NA
v_call: TRBV20-1
cdr3_aa: CSAREAYQETQHF
cdr3_nt: TGCAGTGCTAGGGAAGCGTACCAAGAGACCCAGCACTTC

j_call: TRBJ2-7
clone_size: many
d_call: NA
v_call: TRBV3-1
cdr3_aa: CASSQDSRGDEQYF
cdr3_nt: TGTGCCAGCAGCCAAGATTCGAGGGGGGACGAGCAGTACTTC

j_call: TRBJ2-3
clone_size: many
d_call: TRBD2
v_call: TRBV7-2
cdr3_aa: CASSAPPGQREYTDTQYF
cdr3_nt: TGTGCCAGCAGCGCCCCCCCAGGTCAGCGGGAGTATACAGATACGCAGTATTTT

j_call: TRBJ1-1
clone_size: NA
d_call: NA
v_call: TRBV28
cdr3_aa: CASSSDRTEAFF
cdr3_nt: TGTGCCAGCAGTTCCGACAGGACTGAAGCTTTCTTT

j_call: TRBJ2-1
clone_size: NA
d_call: TRBD2
v_call: TRBV5-1
cdr3_aa: CASSLRLAANEQFF
cdr3_nt: TGTGCCAGCAGCTTGCGACTAGCGGCTAATGAGCAGTTCTTC

j_call: TRBJ1-6
clone_size: NA
d_call: TRBD1
v_call: TRBV7-9
cdr3_aa: CASSPRTGQLFNSPLHF
cdr3_nt: TGTGCCAGCAGCCCGCGCACGGGACAGCTTTTTAATTCACCCCTCCACTTT

j_call: TRBJ2-1
clone_size: many
d_call: TRBD2
v_call: TRBV28
cdr3_aa: CASSSGGREGFNEQFF
cdr3_nt: TGTGCCAGCAGTTCAGGTGGCAGGGAGGGGTTCAATGAGCAGTTCTTC

j_call: TRBJ2-3
clone_size: few
d_call: NA
v_call: TRBV9
cdr3_aa: CASSDDDSTDTQYF
cdr3_nt: TGTGCCAGCAGCGACGACGACAGCACAGATACGCAGTATTTT

j_call: TRBJ2-5
clone_size: many
d_call: NA
v_call: TRBV6-1
cdr3_aa: CASSGEIQETQYF
cdr3_nt: TGTGCCAGCAGTGGGGAGATACAAGAGACCCAGTACTTC

j_call: TRBJ1-1
clone_size: many
d_call: NA
v_call: TRBV19
cdr3_aa: CASSMGGLGTEAFF
cdr3_nt: TGTGCCAGTAGTATGGGGGGGCTGGGCACTGAAGCTTTCTTT

j_call: TRBJ2-1
clone_size: NA
d_call: NA
v_call: TRBV5-1
cdr3_aa: CASSWNGGSAGNEQFF
cdr3_nt: TGCGCCAGCAGCTGGAATGGTGGGAGTGCGGGAAATGAGCAGTTCTTC

j_call: TRBJ2-7
clone_size: many
d_call: NA
v_call: TRBV20-1
cdr3_aa: CSARALGENEQYF
cdr3_nt: TGCAGTGCTAGAGCTTTAGGGGAGAACGAGCAGTACTTC

j_call: TRBJ2-7
clone_size: few
d_call: NA
v_call: TRBV20-1
cdr3_aa: CSAREVRGSSYEQYF
cdr3_nt: TGCAGTGCTAGAGAGGTGAGGGGTTCGAGCTACGAGCAGTACTTC

j_call: TRBJ1-5
clone_size: NA
d_call: TRBD1
v_call: TRBV6-1
cdr3_aa: CASSRQGDQPQHF
cdr3_nt: TGTGCCAGCAGTCGACAGGGAGATCAGCCCCAGCATTTT

j_call: TRBJ2-1
clone_size: NA
d_call: NA
v_call: TRBV6-6
cdr3_aa: CASSYSASFNEQFF
cdr3_nt: TGTGCCAGCAGTTACTCGGCTAGTTTTAATGAGCAGTTCTTC

j_call: TRBJ1-6
clone_size: few
d_call: NA
v_call: TRBV7-9
cdr3_aa: CASSLEQGVSPLHF
cdr3_nt: TGTGCCAGCAGCTTAGAACAAGGGGTCTCACCCCTCCACTTT

j_call: TRBJ1-1
clone_size: many
d_call: TRBD1
v_call: TRBV6-6
cdr3_aa: CASSYSRTGGTEAFF
cdr3_nt: TGTGCCAGCAGTTACTCCCGGACAGGGGGAACTGAAGCTTTCTTT

j_call: TRBJ1-1
clone_size: NA
d_call: NA
v_call: TRBV7-2
cdr3_aa: CASSLALGTGGFF
cdr3_nt: TGTGCCAGCAGCTTAGCGCTAGGTACCGGCGGTTTCTTT

j_call: TRBJ2-1
clone_size: NA
d_call: TRBD1
v_call: TRBV12-3/TRBV12-4
cdr3_aa: CASSSTAGTGLGEQFF
cdr3_nt: TGTGCCAGCAGCAGTACCGCCGGGACAGGCCTGGGGGAGCAGTTCTTC

j_call: TRBJ2-7
clone_size: few
d_call: NA
v_call: TRBV9
cdr3_aa: CASSVGDPDSYEQYF
cdr3_nt: TGTGCCAGCAGCGTAGGTGATCCGGACTCCTACGAGCAGTACTTC

j_call: TRBJ1-2
clone_size: many
d_call: NA
v_call: TRBV2
cdr3_aa: CASMRYLSYGYTF
cdr3_nt: TGTGCCAGCATGCGGTATCTGAGCTATGGCTACACCTTC

j_call: TRBJ2-1
clone_size: NA
d_call: TRBD2
v_call: TRBV9
cdr3_aa: CASSVVEREIEQFF
cdr3_nt: TGTGCCAGCAGCGTAGTAGAGCGGGAAATTGAGCAGTTCTTC

j_call: TRBJ1-4
clone_size: many
d_call: NA
v_call: TRBV15
cdr3_aa: CATSSVLKEKLFF
cdr3_nt: TGTGCCACCAGCTCGGTCCTGAAGGAAAAACTGTTTTTT

j_call: TRBJ2-1
clone_size: NA
d_call: TRBD1
v_call: TRBV24-1
cdr3_aa: CATSDASGGQGGYEQFF
cdr3_nt: TGTGCCACCAGTGATGCTAGTGGGGGACAGGGGGGATATGAGCAGTTCTTC

j_call: TRBJ2-5
clone_size: many
d_call: NA
v_call: TRBV5-5
cdr3_aa: CASSKPSQETQYF
cdr3_nt: TGTGCCAGCAGTAAACCTTCACAAGAGACCCAGTACTTC

j_call: TRBJ2-1
clone_size: NA
d_call: TRBD2
v_call: TRBV4-1
cdr3_aa: CASSQEPSGRRNEQFF
cdr3_nt: TGCGCCAGCAGCCAAGAACCTAGCGGGAGACGAAATGAGCAGTTCTTC

j_call: TRBJ2-7
clone_size: few
d_call: TRBD2
v_call: TRBV10-3
cdr3_aa: CATRDYYEQYF
cdr3_nt: TGTGCCACCCGGGACTACTACGAGCAGTACTTC

j_call: TRBJ2-1
clone_size: many
d_call: NA
v_call: TRBV3-1
cdr3_aa: CASSQDWGNYNEQFF
cdr3_nt: TGTGCCAGCAGCCAAGACTGGGGGAACTACAATGAGCAGTTCTTC

j_call: TRBJ2-6
clone_size: NA
d_call: NA
v_call: TRBV7-9
cdr3_aa: CASSLGSGRTGANVLTF
cdr3_nt: TGTGCCAGCAGCTTAGGGTCCGGCAGAACTGGGGCCAACGTCCTGACTTTC

j_call: TRBJ1-5
clone_size: many
d_call: NA
v_call: TRBV12-5
cdr3_aa: CASGFFRTSNQPQHF
cdr3_nt: TGTGCTAGTGGTTTCTTTCGGACTAGCAATCAGCCCCAGCATTTT

j_call: TRBJ2-7
clone_size: many
d_call: NA
v_call: TRBV20-1
cdr3_aa: CSASPYRTTYEQYF
cdr3_nt: TGCAGTGCTAGTCCCTACAGGACTACCTACGAGCAGTACTTC

j_call: TRBJ2-2
clone_size: few
d_call: NA
v_call: TRBV28
cdr3_aa: CASNKRGTGELFF
cdr3_nt: TGTGCCAGCAATAAGAGGGGCACCGGGGAGCTGTTTTTT

j_call: TRBJ1-1
clone_size: many
d_call: TRBD1
v_call: TRBV28
cdr3_aa: CASSPLPGTALRRGNTEAFF
cdr3_nt: TGTGCCAGCAGCCCCCTTCCCGGGACAGCTTTGAGAAGGGGGAACACTGAAGCTTTCTTT

j_call: TRBJ2-3
clone_size: many
d_call: TRBD1
v_call: TRBV28
cdr3_aa: CASSPTGRYGQYF
cdr3_nt: TGTGCCAGCAGCCCGACAGGGAGATATGGGCAGTATTTT

j_call: TRBJ1-2
clone_size: many
d_call: NA
v_call: TRBV10-2
cdr3_aa: CASSEYRMYGYTF
cdr3_nt: TGCGCCAGCAGTGAGTATAGGATGTATGGCTACACCTTC

j_call: TRBJ2-3
clone_size: many
d_call: TRBD2
v_call: TRBV11-1
cdr3_aa: CASSSSGTTTDTQYF
cdr3_nt: TGTGCCAGCAGCTCTTCCGGGACTACCACAGATACGCAGTATTTT

j_call: TRBJ2-5
clone_size: NA
d_call: NA
v_call: TRBV19
cdr3_aa: CASSPNGPDQETQYF
cdr3_nt: TGTGCCAGTAGTCCAAACGGACCGGACCAAGAGACCCAGTACTTC

j_call: TRBJ1-5
clone_size: many
d_call: NA
v_call: TRBV7-2
cdr3_aa: CASSPIVGQPQHF
cdr3_nt: TGTGCCAGCAGCCCAATAGTAGGTCAGCCCCAGCATTTT

j_call: TRBJ2-5
clone_size: NA
d_call: NA
v_call: TRBV7-9
cdr3_aa: CASSLSLDQETQYF
cdr3_nt: TGTGCCAGCAGCCTATCCTTGGACCAAGAGACCCAGTACTTC

j_call: TRBJ2-1
clone_size: many
d_call: NA
v_call: TRBV5-1
cdr3_aa: CASSFAGEQFF
cdr3_nt: TGCGCCAGCAGCTTCGCGGGAGAGCAGTTCTTC

j_call: TRBJ2-7
clone_size: NA
d_call: TRBD2
v_call: TRBV27
cdr3_aa: CASSLSGLGYEQYF
cdr3_nt: TGTGCCAGCAGTTTATCTGGACTAGGCTACGAGCAGTACTTC

j_call: TRBJ2-2
clone_size: NA
d_call: TRBD2
v_call: TRBV5-1
cdr3_aa: CASSSSGSTNTGELFF
cdr3_nt: TGCGCCAGCAGCTCCAGCGGGAGTACGAACACCGGGGAGCTGTTTTTT